The TCR beta chain described here comes from a study of blood T cell repertoires in COVID-19. Overall study context: Sites in the United States, Italy and Spain provided acute and convalescent COVID-19 samples. Sample material is recorded as cDNA or gDNA derived from T cells, B-cell-depleted T cells, or PBMCs.

Authors' processing steps: Estimated nucleated cell counts came from reference gene primer amplification. Data came from immunoSEQ multiplex PCR; TCRdb stores just in-frame clones and leaves some out. V and J calls and clone size are those listed in that table; D and trimming were worked out from the DNA. Of around 89,000 clones detected, 88% appear once; the ten largest clones hold approximately 0.5%. The germline V gene has CDR1 SEHNR and CDR2 FQNEAQ (reference sequence). The CDR3 length is 13 residues. Unmatched junction bases numbered 5, after V lost 6 bases and J lost 3 bases. This receptor was obtained from a man aged 55 to 70 with acute or convalescent COVID-19. Sequenced input: peripheral blood. The gene calls are TRBV7-9 and TRBJ2-7; 7 nucleotides agree with TRBD1. The CDR3 protein is CASSRDRDYEQYF. The CDR3 DNA follows: TGTGCCAGCAGTAGAGACAGGGACTACGAGCAGTACTTC.